These T cell receptor beta chains were read from a single sample in a study of cytomegalovirus exposure and HLA in healthy donors. The repertoire was sequenced with immunoSEQ multiplex PCR; TCRdb's copy has only in-frame clones and lacks some. The repertoire holds roughly 120,000 clones, with 75% to 90% as singletons. Sequenced: PBMCs. These receptors all stem from a man aged 18 to 30 in good health and CMV-seropositive. CDR3s include the opening cysteine and the closing phenylalanine or tryptophan. The D gene is left open where the match is weak. A clone size is listed for some rows: how often the clone was seen (once, few, many), or a class if it is expanded.

clone_size j_call d_call v_call cdr3_aa cdr3_nt
once TRBJ2-5 . TRBV5-6 CASSLIRGSGVETQYF TGTGCCAGCAGCTTGATAAGGGGGAGCGGGGTCGAGACCCAGTACTTC
. TRBJ1-3 . TRBV29-1 CSIRTGNTIYF TGCAGCATCCGGACGGGGAACACCATATATTTT
. TRBJ1-3 . TRBV6-6 CASSPNSFSGNTIYF TGTGCCAGCAGCCCCAACAGCTTCTCTGGAAACACCATATATTTT
. TRBJ2-5 TRBD1 TRBV2 CASGGTGGGETQYF TGTGCCAGCGGGGGGACAGGGGGCGGGGAGACCCAGTACTTC
. TRBJ1-2 . TRBV28 CASSSGTPIRYGYTF TGTGCCAGCAGTTCCGGGACACCTATTCGCTATGGCTACACCTTC
. TRBJ1-2 TRBD1 TRBV28 CASSTGTGFYSSYGYTF TGTGCCAGCAGTACGGGGACAGGCTTCTATTCTTCCTATGGCTACACCTTC
. TRBJ2-1 . TRBV6-5 CASSYFRTYNEQFF TGTGCCAGCAGTTACTTCAGAACCTACAATGAGCAGTTCTTC
few TRBJ1-6 . TRBV18 CASSVQGKGERPLHF TGTGCCAGCTCCGTTCAGGGGAAGGGAGAGAGACCCCTCCACTTT
. TRBJ2-2 . TRBV30 CAWSVSLQTGELFF TGTGCCTGGAGTGTCAGTCTACAGACCGGGGAGCTGTTTTTT
. TRBJ2-1 . TRBV4-2 CASSHPGTPEQFF TGTGCCAGCAGCCACCCCGGGACTCCTGAGCAGTTCTTC
. TRBJ1-2 TRBD1 TRBV7-6 CASSSDRDFTF TGTGCCAGCAGCTCGGACAGGGACTTCACCTTC
. TRBJ1-2 . TRBV9 CASSVEGGRIYGYTF TGTGCCAGCAGCGTAGAGGGAGGGAGAATCTATGGCTACACCTTC
. TRBJ2-1 TRBD1 TRBV11-2 CASSFRTGWSPHNEQFF TGTGCCAGCAGCTTTCGGACAGGCTGGTCGCCACACAATGAGCAGTTCTTC
. TRBJ1-5 . TRBV6-4 CASNPRADSNQPQHF TGTGCCAGCAACCCGCGGGCAGATAGCAATCAGCCCCAGCATTTT
. TRBJ2-5 . TRBV11-3 CASSQWSEETQYF TGTGCCAGCAGCCAGTGGAGTGAAGAGACCCAGTACTTC
. TRBJ1-2 TRBD1 TRBV27 CASSASRDSYGYTF TGTGCCAGCAGTGCGTCCCGGGACAGCTATGGCTACACCTTC
few TRBJ2-7 TRBD1 TRBV5-4 CASSSPDRGRKQYF TGTGCCAGCAGCTCCCCGGACAGGGGGCGCAAGCAGTACTTC
. TRBJ2-2 . TRBV5-1 CASSLILGQGTGELFF TGCGCCAGCAGCTTGATTCTCGGGCAGGGCACCGGGGAGCTGTTTTTT
. TRBJ2-7 . TRBV28 CALRRGPYEQYF TGTGCCCTCCGGCGGGGACCCTACGAGCAGTACTTC
once TRBJ1-4 . TRBV28 CASSSPGGAEKLFF TGTGCCAGCAGTTCCCCCGGGGGTGCTGAAAAACTGTTTTTT
. TRBJ1-1 . TRBV6-5 CASSPSFGPTEAFF TGTGCCAGCAGTCCGTCTTTCGGTCCGACTGAAGCTTTCTTT
. TRBJ1-2 TRBD1 TRBV7-9 CASSLPPGQGNYGYTF TGTGCCAGCAGCCTACCCCCTGGACAGGGGAACTATGGCTACACCTTC
. TRBJ2-7 . TRBV7-2 CASSPERVGEQYF TGTGCCAGCAGCCCCGAGCGTGTAGGCGAGCAGTACTTC
. TRBJ1-2 . TRBV28 CASSLQGTVDGYTF TGTGCCAGCAGTTTACAGGGTACGGTTGATGGCTACACCTTC
. TRBJ2-2 . TRBV7-7 CASSLGGLSNTGELFF TGTGCTAGCAGCTTAGGAGGGTTGTCGAACACCGGGGAGCTGTTTTTT
. TRBJ2-1 TRBD2 TRBV5-1 CASSLGLASYNEQFF TGCGCCAGCAGCTTGGGACTAGCCTCCTACAATGAGCAGTTCTTC
. TRBJ1-5 . TRBV6-1 CASSEQSVSNQPQHF TGTGCCAGCAGTGAACAATCGGTTAGCAATCAGCCCCAGCATTTT
. TRBJ2-7 . TRBV28 CASRTGPSSYEQYF TGTGCCAGCCGTACGGGTCCAAGCTCCTACGAGCAGTACTTC
. TRBJ2-7 TRBD1 TRBV6-5 CASSRQGAFSYEQYF TGTGCCAGCAGCCGACAGGGGGCGTTCTCCTACGAGCAGTACTTC
. TRBJ1-4 TRBD1 TRBV9 CASSPNRGNEKLFF TGTGCCAGCAGCCCGAACAGGGGGAATGAAAAACTGTTTTTT
. TRBJ1-1 . TRBV18 CASSPGHPNTEAFF TGTGCCAGCTCACCCGGACACCCCAACACTGAAGCTTTCTTT
. TRBJ2-1 TRBD2 TRBV10-3 CAISESSGGNNEQFF TGTGCCATCAGTGAGAGTAGCGGGGGTAACAATGAGCAGTTCTTC
. TRBJ1-1 . TRBV18 CASSLETGPNTEAFF TGTGCCAGCTCCCTCGAGACAGGTCCGAACACTGAAGCTTTCTTT
. TRBJ2-6 . TRBV6-5 CASSYFSSGANVLTF TGTGCCAGCAGTTACTTCTCCTCTGGGGCCAACGTCCTGACTTTC
. TRBJ1-2 . TRBV6-1 CASSDQQQTAGYTF TGTGCCAGCAGCGACCAACAACAGACAGCTGGCTACACCTTC
. TRBJ1-5 TRBD1 TRBV7-9 CASSLGQGANQPQHF TGTGCCAGCAGCTTGGGACAGGGGGCGAATCAGCCCCAGCATTTT
. TRBJ2-2 . TRBV2 CASIFQGDISSGELFF TGTGCCAGCATTTTCCAAGGGGACATAAGTTCCGGGGAGCTGTTTTTT
. TRBJ2-1 TRBD1 TRBV7-9 CASSRLEGGRSYNEQFF TGTGCCAGCAGCCGATTAGAAGGGGGCCGGTCCTACAATGAGCAGTTCTTC
. TRBJ1-2 . TRBV7-2 CASSLGRDYGYTF TGTGCCAGCAGCTTGGGCAGAGACTATGGCTACACCTTC
. TRBJ2-1 TRBD2 TRBV5-4 CASSFPSGGAVEQFF TGTGCCAGCAGCTTTCCCAGCGGGGGGGCCGTTGAGCAGTTCTTC
. TRBJ2-5 . TRBV5-1 CASSSGGPGETQYF TGCGCCAGCAGCTCCGGGGGGCCCGGGGAGACCCAGTACTTC
. TRBJ2-7 . TRBV4-1 CASSQDGSWTKSYEQYF TGCGCCAGCAGCCAAGATGGATCCTGGACTAAATCCTACGAGCAGTACTTC
. TRBJ2-6 . TRBV10-3 CAIGSRARSGANVLTF TGTGCCATCGGTTCCAGGGCCCGTTCTGGGGCCAACGTCCTGACTTTC
. TRBJ1-1 . TRBV25-1 CASSDPRKGDTEAFF TGTGCCAGCAGTGACCCACGAAAGGGGGACACTGAAGCTTTCTTT
. TRBJ2-3 . TRBV6-6 CASSLLGSSSTDTQYF TGTGCCAGCAGTTTACTCGGGTCTTCTAGCACAGATACGCAGTATTTT